The 20 T cell receptor beta chains listed next were all sequenced from one sample in a study of shared clonotypes between healthy human individuals. Produced via immunoSEQ multiplex PCR; TCRdb's table is partial and in-frame only. This sample yields fewer than 1.6 million clones, of which 98% to 99% are seen a single time; approximately 0.4% belongs to the top ten. Material for sequencing was naive CD4+ T cells sorted from blood. Regarding subset: CD45RA+ positively selected. These TCRs come from a man aged 30-40 years in good health.

The chain joins TRBV7-9 to TRBJ2-7; weak D call: TRBD1 (5 bases). Trimming removed 5 bases at V and 6 bases at J, with 17 bases between. Germline V lookup: CDR1 SEHNR, CDR2 FQNEAQ (reference sequence). The CDR3 runs 14 residues. CDR3 DNA sequence: TGTGCCAGCAGCCCATCGACGACAGCGAGCGAGCAGTACTTC. Its protein is CASSPSTTASEQYF. The full variable domain, with the rest looked up from reference TRBV7-9 and TRBJ2-7, is DTGVSQNPRHKITKRGQNVTFRCDPISEHNRLYWYRQTLGQGPEFLTYFQNEAQLEKSRLLSDRFSAERPKGSFSTLEIQRTEQGDSAMYLCASSPSTTASEQYFGPGTRLTVT.

The chain uses TRBV4-3 and TRBJ1-2, with 7 bases fitting TRBD1. Trimming removed 0 bases from V and 6 bases from J; junction bases left unmatched: 7. The CDR3 loop spans 15 amino acids. The germline gives CDR1 LGHNA, CDR2 YSLEER. The CDR3 DNA reads TGCGCCAGCAGCCAAGAACGGAGGGACAGCGATGGCTACACCTTC. Translation gives CASSQERRDSDGYTF.

J is TRBJ1-5 and V is TRBV19, with TRBD1 matching over 7 bases. V lost 3 bases and J lost 7; bases outside the gene matches: 9. Germline CDR1 is LNHDA and CDR2 is SQIVND (reference sequence). This CDR3 is 15 amino acids long. CDR3 sequence reads: CASSITGDSSQPQHF. The CDR3 DNA follows: TGTGCCAGTAGTATTACAGGGGATTCGAGCCAGCCCCAGCATTTT.

CDR3 coding DNA: TGTGCCAGCAGCAAGGGGGAGCAGTTCTTC. This codes for CASSKGEQFF. J is TRBJ2-1 and V is TRBV21-1. TRBV21-1 is a documented pseudogene. This CDR3 is 10 amino acids long.

The chain combines TRBV5-1 with TRBJ1-1, with a tentative D call TRBD1 (6 bases). There are 16 residues in the CDR3. V was pared by 3 bases and J by 0 bases, with 15 bases between. The germline V gene has CDR1 SGHRS and CDR2 YFSETQ. CDR3 DNA: TGCGCCAGCAGCTATGGTGCAGGGGCCCTGAACACTGAAGCTTTCTTT. It codes for CASSYGAGALNTEAFF.

The rearrangement joins TRBV5-1 to TRBJ1-5, with D perhaps TRBD1 (6 bases). The CDR3 runs 16 residues. Trimming removed 0 bases at V and 8 bases at J, with 18 bases between. CDR1 and CDR2 from the germline V gene are SGHRS and YFSETQ. The CDR3 sequence is CASSLGQDREYEPQHF. DNA for the CDR3: TGCGCCAGCAGCTTGGGGCAGGACAGAGAATATGAGCCCCAGCATTTT.

The rearrangement links TRBV5-6 to TRBJ2-1; D gene unclear. CDR1 and CDR2 from the germline V gene are SGHDT and YYEEEE. Trimming pared 5 bases from V and 0 bases from J, leaving 9 bases between. The CDR3 extends over 14 amino acids. The DNA for the CDR3 is TGTGCCAGCAGTCAACGGAGCTCCTACAATGAGCAGTTCTTC. Translated: CASSQRSSYNEQFF.

The chain is built from TRBV19 and TRBJ1-1; possible D gene TRBD1, 6 bases. The CDR3 has 14 residues. Per the germline V gene, CDR1 is LNHDA and CDR2 is SQIVND (reference sequence). V lost 7 bases to trimming and J lost 4 bases, with 16 bases between them. In DNA, the CDR3 is TGTGCCAGTACCAAACAGGGTCTCGGCACTGAAGCTTTCTTT. It translates to CASTKQGLGTEAFF.

This chain connects TRBV5-1 to TRBJ2-3; D is possibly TRBD1 (6 bases). CDR1 is SGHRS, CDR2 YFSETQ, per germline. Trimming removed 5 bases from V and 2 bases from J, with 12 bases in between. This CDR3 has 14 residues. CDR3 sequence: CASRSTGSTDTQYF. For the CDR3, the DNA is TGCGCCAGCAGGTCCACAGGGTCCACAGATACGCAGTATTTT.

The chain is built from TRBV7-6 and TRBJ2-1; D is possibly TRBD1 (5 bases). V lost 5 bases and J lost 4, with 12 bases in between. The CDR3 has 14 amino acids. The germline CDR1 and CDR2 sequences are SGHVS and FNYEAQ. The CDR3 nucleotides are TGTGCCAGCAGCCCCGACAGACCTTACAATGAGCAGTTCTTC. This codes for CASSPDRPYNEQFF.

This clone was picked up one time. V is TRBV6-4 and J is TRBJ2-1; D is ambiguous. Between the trimmed V and J ends, which lost 0 bases and 9 bases, there was a span of 15 bases. Germline V lookup: CDR1 MRHNA, CDR2 SNTAGT. The CDR3 is 15 residues long. The CDR3 coding sequence is TGTGCCAGCAGTGACTCTCCGAACCTTAGGAGTGAGCAGTTCTTC. Translating it yields CASSDSPNLRSEQFF.

V is TRBV14 and J is TRBJ2-5; no clear D gene. Germline CDR1 SGHDN, CDR2 FVKESK. V shed 6 bases and J shed 5 bases, with 13 bases lying between them. The CDR3 totals 13 residues. CDR3 amino acids: CASRDLGWETQYF. In DNA, the CDR3 is TGTGCCAGCAGAGATCTAGGCTGGGAGACCCAGTACTTC.

This chain connects TRBV19 to TRBJ2-5; weak D call: TRBD2 (6 bases). This CDR3 has 15 amino acids. CDR1 is LNHDA, CDR2 SQIVND, per germline (reference sequence). V was shortened by 3 bases and J by 4 bases, with 15 bases between the two germline ends. CDR3 loop: CASSIMGGVGETQYF. As DNA, the CDR3 is TGTGCCAGTAGTATTATGGGGGGAGTAGGAGAGACCCAGTACTTC.

The J gene is TRBJ2-7, the V gene TRBV7-8, with a possible D match to TRBD1 (5 bases). The ends were cut back, 4 bases at V and 0 bases at J, with 10 bases in the middle. The CDR3 has 14 residues. Germline CDR1 reads SGHVS; CDR2 reads FQNEAQ. CDR3 sequence: CASSYRQSSYEQYF. CDR3 nucleotides: TGTGCCAGCAGCTACCGACAGAGCTCCTACGAGCAGTACTTC.

The chain uses TRBV30 and TRBJ2-7; D call uncertain. Germline V gene data show CDR1 as GTSNPN and CDR2 as SVGIG (reference sequence). This CDR3 comprises 11 residues. With 0 bases removed from V and 5 bases from J, the gap between germline ends came to 5 bases. The CDR3: CAWSVFHEQYF. The CDR3, as DNA: TGTGCCTGGAGTGTATTTCACGAGCAGTACTTC.

The chain links TRBV9 to TRBJ1-4; D gene unclear. The length of the CDR3 is 16 residues. CDR1 is SGDLS, CDR2 YYNGEE, per germline. Trimming left V 3 bases short and J 0 bases short, with 12 bases between. CDR3: CASSGDKQSTNEKLFF. DNA for the CDR3: TGTGCCAGCAGCGGAGATAAACAGTCAACTAATGAAAAACTGTTTTTT.

Only one count was recorded for this clone. The chain is built from TRBV5-1 and TRBJ2-6, with 7 bases aligning to TRBD1. J lost 0 bases, V lost 5 bases, and 11 bases had no gene match. CDR3 length: 18 amino acids. Germline V gene sequence: CDR1 SGHRS, CDR2 YFSETQ. The CDR3 region has the DNA TGCGCCAGCAGGGATTTCCGGGACAGTTACTCTGGGGCCAACGTCCTGACTTTC. This encodes CASRDFRDSYSGANVLTF.

The chain combines TRBV21-1 with TRBJ2-6; the table names TRBD1, a call not compared with the DNA. TRBV21-1 is designated a pseudogene. CDR3 size: 16 residues. Here the CDR3 reads CASSTTGFSGANVLTF. The CDR3 bases are TGTGCCAGCAGCACAACAGGGTTCTCTGGGGCCAACGTCCTGACTTTC.

The V and J genes are TRBV28 and TRBJ1-1; TRBD1 might be the D (6 bases). The length of the CDR3 is 15 residues. Germline V gene data show CDR1 as MDHEN and CDR2 as SYDVKM. The V and J ends lost 5 bases and 0 bases respectively, with 13 bases between them. The DNA for the CDR3 is TGTGCCAGCAGTGCACTCCAGGGGCTGAACACTGAAGCTTTCTTT. Amino acids: CASSALQGLNTEAFF. Looking up the rest from reference TRBV28 and TRBJ1-1 gives the full variable domain: DVKVTQSSRYLVKRTGEKVFLECVQDMDHENMFWYRQDPGLGLRLIYFSYDVKMKEKGDIPEGYSVSREKKERFSLILESASTNQTSMYLCASSALQGLNTEAFFGQGTRLTVV.

The genes are TRBV27 and TRBJ2-3; 12 bases align to TRBD2. Looked up from germline, CDR1 is MNHEY and CDR2 is SMNVEV (reference sequence). The J segment lost 6 bases and the V segment lost 5 bases, leaving 6 bases of the junction unmatched. The CDR3 consists of 15 residues. Written as DNA, the CDR3 is TGTGCCAGCAGTATGACTAGCGGGAGAGGGGATACGCAGTATTTT. This gives the protein CASSMTSGRGDTQYF.